This TCR beta chain came from a study of blood T cell repertoires in COVID-19. CDR3 length: 16 residues. V lost 1 base and J 0 bases, leaving 9 bases between the germline ends. The V gene's germline CDR1 is SEHNR and CDR2 FQNEAQ (reference sequence). Profiled with immunoSEQ multiplex PCR; TCRdb holds only in-frame clones, not every one. The sample contains under 250,000 clones, about nine tenths of which appear only once. The sequencing input was peripheral blood. This chain connects TRBV7-9 to TRBJ1-4; D is uncertain. This TCR was recovered from a man aged 35 to 55 with acute or convalescent COVID-19. CDR3 region: CASSLVRASTNEKLFF. The CDR3 coding sequence is TGTGCCAGCAGCTTAGTTCGCGCCTCAACTAATGAAAAACTGTTTTTT. The entire variable domain, with the rest obtained from reference TRBV7-9 and TRBJ1-4, is as follows: DTGVSQNPRHKITKRGQNVTFRCDPISEHNRLYWYRQTLGQGPEFLTYFQNEAQLEKSRLLSDRFSAERPKGSFSTLEIQRTEQGDSAMYLCASSLVRASTNEKLFFGSGTQLSVL.